This T cell receptor beta chain was recovered during a study of regulatory T cells in long-lasting Graves disease. According to the study, TCR beta libraries were built with iRepertoire HTBI primers and CDR3-region Arm-PCR. TCRdb recomputed calls from the multiplex PCR reads with MiXCR, one row per CDR3 protein. The sample lists roughly 400,000 distinct CDR3 sequences, approximately 22% occurring once. In regard to this clonotype: A much larger clone is a single base away; this may be a read error.

CDR3 length: 14 residues. Germline CDR1 MNHEY, CDR2 SVGEGT. Time point indicated: persistent/refractory GD, antithyroid drugs over 5 years with positive TRAb. The authors made the TCR library using RNA they extracted from PBMCs. The chain has TRBV6-2 or TRBV6-3 and TRBJ1-1; 9 nucleotides agree with TRBD1. This TCR was sampled from a female donor with Graves disease. The specimen was peripheral blood mononuclear cells (PBMCs), collected when the disease was refractory, from a patient treated with antithyroid drugs. CDR3 sequence: CANSGGQGNTEAFF. The CDR3 DNA reads as TGTGCCAACAGTGGGGGACAGGGGAACACTGAAGCTTTCTTT.